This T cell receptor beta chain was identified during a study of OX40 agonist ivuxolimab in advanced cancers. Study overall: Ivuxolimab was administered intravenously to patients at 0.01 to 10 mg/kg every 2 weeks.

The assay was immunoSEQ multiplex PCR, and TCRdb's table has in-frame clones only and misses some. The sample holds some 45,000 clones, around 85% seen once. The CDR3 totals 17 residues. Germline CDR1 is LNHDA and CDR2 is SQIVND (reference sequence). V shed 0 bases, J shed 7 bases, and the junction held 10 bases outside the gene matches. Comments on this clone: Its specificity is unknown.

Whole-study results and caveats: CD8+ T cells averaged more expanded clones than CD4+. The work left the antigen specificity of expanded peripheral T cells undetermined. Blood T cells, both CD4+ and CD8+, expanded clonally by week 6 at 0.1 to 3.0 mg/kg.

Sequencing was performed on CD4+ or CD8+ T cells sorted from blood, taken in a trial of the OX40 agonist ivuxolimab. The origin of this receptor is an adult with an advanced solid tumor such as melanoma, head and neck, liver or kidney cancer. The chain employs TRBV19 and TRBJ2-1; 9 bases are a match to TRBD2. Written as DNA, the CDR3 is TGTGCCAGTAGTATAGATAGGGGCGGGGGGGCTAGAAATGAGCAGTTCTTC. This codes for CASSIDRGGGARNEQFF.